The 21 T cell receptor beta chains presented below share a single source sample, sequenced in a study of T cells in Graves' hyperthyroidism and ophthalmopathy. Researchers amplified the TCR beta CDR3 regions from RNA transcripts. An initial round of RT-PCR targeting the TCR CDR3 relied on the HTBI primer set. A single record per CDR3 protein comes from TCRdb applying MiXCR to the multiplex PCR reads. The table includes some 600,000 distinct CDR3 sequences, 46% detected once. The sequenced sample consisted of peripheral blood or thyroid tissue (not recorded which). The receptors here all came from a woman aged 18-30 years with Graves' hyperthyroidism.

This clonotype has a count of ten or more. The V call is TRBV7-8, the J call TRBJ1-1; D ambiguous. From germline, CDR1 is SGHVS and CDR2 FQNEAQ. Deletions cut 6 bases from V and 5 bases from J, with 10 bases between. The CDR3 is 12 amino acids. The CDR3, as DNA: TGTGCCAGCAGGTATTCCGGGACTGAAGCTTTCTTT. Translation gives CASRYSGTEAFF.

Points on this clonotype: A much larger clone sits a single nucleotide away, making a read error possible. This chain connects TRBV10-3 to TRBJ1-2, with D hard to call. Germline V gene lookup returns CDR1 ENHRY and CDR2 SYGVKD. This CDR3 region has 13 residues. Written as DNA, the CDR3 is TGTGCCAGCAGTGAGCCAGGAGGGTATGGCTACACCTTC. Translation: CASSEPGGYGYTF.

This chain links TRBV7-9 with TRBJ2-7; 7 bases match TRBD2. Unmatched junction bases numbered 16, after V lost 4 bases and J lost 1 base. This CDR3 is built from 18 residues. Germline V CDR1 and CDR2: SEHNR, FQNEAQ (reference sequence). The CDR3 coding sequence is TGTGCCAGCAGCTGGGGCCGAGGGAAGGGGAGGGGATCCTACGAGCAGTACTTC. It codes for CASSWGRGKGRGSYEQYF.

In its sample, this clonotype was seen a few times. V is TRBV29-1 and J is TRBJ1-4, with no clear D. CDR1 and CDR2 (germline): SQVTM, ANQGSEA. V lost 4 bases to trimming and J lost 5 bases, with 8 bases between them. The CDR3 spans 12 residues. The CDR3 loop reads CSVVRYNEKLFF. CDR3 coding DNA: TGCAGCGTTGTTAGGTACAATGAAAAACTGTTTTTT.

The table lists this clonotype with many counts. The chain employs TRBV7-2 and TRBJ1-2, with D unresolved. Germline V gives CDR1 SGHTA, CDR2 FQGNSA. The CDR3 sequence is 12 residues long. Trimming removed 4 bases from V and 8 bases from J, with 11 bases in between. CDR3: CASSSRAEGYTF. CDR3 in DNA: TGTGCCAGCAGCTCTCGTGCTGAGGGCTACACCTTC.

CDR3 nucleotides: TGTGCCAGCCTGGGCAGGGAGACCCAGTACTTC. As protein: CASLGRETQYF. The gene calls are TRBV6-5 and TRBJ2-5; no clear D gene. Germline loops: CDR1 MNHEY, CDR2 SVGAGI. The germline V and J ends were trimmed by 8 bases and 5 bases, with 9 bases remaining between them. CDR3 size: 11 residues.

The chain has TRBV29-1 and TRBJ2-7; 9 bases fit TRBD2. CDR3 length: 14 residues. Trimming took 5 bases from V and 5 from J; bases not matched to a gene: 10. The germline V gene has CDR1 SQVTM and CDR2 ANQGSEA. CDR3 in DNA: TGCAGCGTTAGTGGTGGCGGGAGGGCCCACGAGCAGTACTTC. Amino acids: CSVSGGGRAHEQYF.

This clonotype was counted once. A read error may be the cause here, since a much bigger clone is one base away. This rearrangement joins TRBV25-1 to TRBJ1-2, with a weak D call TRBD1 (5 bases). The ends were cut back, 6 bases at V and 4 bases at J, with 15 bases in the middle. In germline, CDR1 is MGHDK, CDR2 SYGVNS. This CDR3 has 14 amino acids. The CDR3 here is CASSLDPGCYGYTF. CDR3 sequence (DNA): TGTGCCAGCAGCTTAGATCCAGGGTGCTATGGCTACACCTTC.

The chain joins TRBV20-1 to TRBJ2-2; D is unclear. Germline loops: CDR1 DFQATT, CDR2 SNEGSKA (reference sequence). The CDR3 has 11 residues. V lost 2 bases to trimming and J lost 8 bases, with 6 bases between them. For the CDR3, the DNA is TGCAGTGCTAGAATGACAGGGGAGCTGTTTTTT. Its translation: CSARMTGELFF.

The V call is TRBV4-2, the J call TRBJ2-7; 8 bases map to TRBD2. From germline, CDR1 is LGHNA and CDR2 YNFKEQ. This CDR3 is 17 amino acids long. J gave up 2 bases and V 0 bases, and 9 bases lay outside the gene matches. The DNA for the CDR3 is TGTGCCAGCAGCCAAGATCGGAGCGGGAGAGCTGCCTACGAGCAGTACTTC. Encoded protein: CASSQDRSGRAAYEQYF.

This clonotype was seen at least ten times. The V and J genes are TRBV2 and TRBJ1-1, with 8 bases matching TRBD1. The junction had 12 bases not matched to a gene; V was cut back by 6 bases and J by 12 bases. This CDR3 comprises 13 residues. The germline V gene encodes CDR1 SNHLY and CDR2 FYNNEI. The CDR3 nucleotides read TGTGCCAGCAGACTTAGACAGGGGCGAGAGTCTTTCTTT. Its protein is CASRLRQGRESFF.

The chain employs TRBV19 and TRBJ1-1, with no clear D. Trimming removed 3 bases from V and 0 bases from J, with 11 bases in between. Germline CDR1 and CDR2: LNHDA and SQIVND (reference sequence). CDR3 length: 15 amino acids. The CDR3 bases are TGTGCCAGTAGTATCTCCGACACCCTGAACACTGAAGCTTTCTTT. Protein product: CASSISDTLNTEAFF.

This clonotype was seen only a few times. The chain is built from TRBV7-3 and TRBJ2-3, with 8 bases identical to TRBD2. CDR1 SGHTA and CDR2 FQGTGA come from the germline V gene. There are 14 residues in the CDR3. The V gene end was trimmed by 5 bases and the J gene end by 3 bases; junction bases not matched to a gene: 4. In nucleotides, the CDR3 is TGTGCCAGCAGCCCGGGGGGGCGAACAGATACGCAGTATTTT. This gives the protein CASSPGGRTDTQYF.

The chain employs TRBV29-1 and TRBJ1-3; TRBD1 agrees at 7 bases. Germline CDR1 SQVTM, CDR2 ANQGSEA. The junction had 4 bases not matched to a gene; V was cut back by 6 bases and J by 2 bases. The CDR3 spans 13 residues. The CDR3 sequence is CSVGTAAGNTIYF. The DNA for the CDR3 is TGCAGCGTAGGGACAGCGGCTGGAAACACCATATATTTT.

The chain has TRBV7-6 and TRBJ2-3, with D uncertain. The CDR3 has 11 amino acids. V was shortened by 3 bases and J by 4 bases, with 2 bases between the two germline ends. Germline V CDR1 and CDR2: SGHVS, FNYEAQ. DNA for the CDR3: TGTGCCAGCAGCTTTTCAGATACGCAGTATTTT. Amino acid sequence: CASSFSDTQYF.

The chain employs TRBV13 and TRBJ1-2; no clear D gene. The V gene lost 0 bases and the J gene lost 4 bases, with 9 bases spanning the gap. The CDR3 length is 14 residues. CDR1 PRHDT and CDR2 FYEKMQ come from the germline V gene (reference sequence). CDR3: CASSLGGGLYGYTF. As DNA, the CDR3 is TGTGCCAGCAGCTTAGGAGGTGGCCTCTATGGCTACACCTTC.

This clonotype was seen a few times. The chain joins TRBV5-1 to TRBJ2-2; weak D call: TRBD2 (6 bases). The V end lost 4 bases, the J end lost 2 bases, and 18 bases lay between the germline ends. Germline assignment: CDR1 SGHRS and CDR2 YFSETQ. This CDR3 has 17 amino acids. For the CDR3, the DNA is TGCGCCAGCAGCGCCCTGGTTAGCGGTTATAACACCGGGGAGCTGTTTTTT. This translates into CASSALVSGYNTGELFF.

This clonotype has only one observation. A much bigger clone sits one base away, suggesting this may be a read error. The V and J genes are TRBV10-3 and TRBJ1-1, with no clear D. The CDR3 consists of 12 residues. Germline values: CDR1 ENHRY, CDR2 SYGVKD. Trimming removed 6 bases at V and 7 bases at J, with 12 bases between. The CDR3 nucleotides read TGTGCCATCAGGGAATTGGGAAATGAAGCTTTCTTT. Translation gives CAIRELGNEAFF.

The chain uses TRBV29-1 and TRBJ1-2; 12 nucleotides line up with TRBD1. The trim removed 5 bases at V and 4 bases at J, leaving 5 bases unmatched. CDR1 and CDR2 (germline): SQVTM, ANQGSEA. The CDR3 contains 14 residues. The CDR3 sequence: CSVPGTGGGYGYTF. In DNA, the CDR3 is TGCAGCGTTCCCGGGACAGGGGGCGGCTATGGCTACACCTTC. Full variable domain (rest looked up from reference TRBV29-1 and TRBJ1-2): SAVISQKPSRDICQRGTSLTIQCQVDSQVTMMFWYRQQPGQSLTLIATANQGSEATYESGFVIDKFPISRPNLTFSTLTVSNMSPEDSSIYLCSVPGTGGGYGYTFGSGTRLTVV.

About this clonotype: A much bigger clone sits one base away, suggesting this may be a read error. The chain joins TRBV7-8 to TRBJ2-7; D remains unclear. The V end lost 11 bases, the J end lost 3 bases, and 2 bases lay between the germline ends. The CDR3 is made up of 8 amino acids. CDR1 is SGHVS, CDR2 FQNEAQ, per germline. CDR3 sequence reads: CARYEQYF. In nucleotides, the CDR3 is TGTGCCCGCTACGAGCAGTACTTC.

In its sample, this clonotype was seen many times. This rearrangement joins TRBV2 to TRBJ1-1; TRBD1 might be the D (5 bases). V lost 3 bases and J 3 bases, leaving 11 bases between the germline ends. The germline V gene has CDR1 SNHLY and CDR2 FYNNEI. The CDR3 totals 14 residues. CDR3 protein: CASSETGLDTEAFF. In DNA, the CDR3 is TGTGCCAGCAGTGAGACGGGGCTCGACACTGAAGCTTTCTTT.